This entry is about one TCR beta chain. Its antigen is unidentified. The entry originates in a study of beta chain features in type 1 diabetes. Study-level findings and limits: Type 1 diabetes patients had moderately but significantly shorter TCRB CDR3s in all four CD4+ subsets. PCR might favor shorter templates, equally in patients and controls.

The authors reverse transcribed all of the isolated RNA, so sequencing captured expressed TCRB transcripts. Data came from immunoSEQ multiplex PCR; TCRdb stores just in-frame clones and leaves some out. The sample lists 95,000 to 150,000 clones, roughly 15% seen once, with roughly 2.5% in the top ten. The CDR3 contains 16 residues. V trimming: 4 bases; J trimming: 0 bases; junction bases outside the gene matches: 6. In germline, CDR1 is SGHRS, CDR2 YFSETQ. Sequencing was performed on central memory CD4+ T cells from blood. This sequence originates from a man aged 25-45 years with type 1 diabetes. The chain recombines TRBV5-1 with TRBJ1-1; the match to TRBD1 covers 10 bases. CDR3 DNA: TGCGCCAGCAGCGGTGACAGGGGGCGGATGAACACTGAAGCTTTCTTT. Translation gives CASSGDRGRMNTEAFF.